The T cell receptor (beta chain) under discussion was sequenced for a study of blood T cells in healthy people across ages (dated by TCRdb to the mid-2010s). The study in broad terms: In model experiments, roughly one uniquely barcoded TCR beta cDNA molecule per two T cells was captured by template switching. To track age-related changes in TCR beta repertoire diversity, the study relied on deep sequencing normalized with unique cDNA molecular identifiers. The donors were split into four age groups: young (average around 17 years), middle-aged (39), aged (roughly 60) and long-lived (over 75). To avoid experimental bias, donors of different ages were spread randomly across the sequencing lanes. The study analyzed two additional independent replicas of 1 million unique cDNA reads from the same blood draw for two donors, one aged 18 to 29 and one aged 80 or older.

Relative to germline, V is 1 base shorter and J is 0 bases shorter, with 10 bases between their ends. Measured from the cysteine to the phenylalanine, the CDR3 is 15 residues long. The entry retains the CDR3 DNA only, 45 bases that are in frame from base 1. Sequences SEHNR (CDR1) and FQNEAQ (CDR2) are obtained from the germline V gene (reference sequence). Systemically healthy Caucasian individuals from Russia, 35 to 50 in total and aged roughly 6 to 95 years, were included as donors. Each donor gave roughly 9.5 milliliters of peripheral blood, collected into EDTA-treated Vacutainer tubes. PBMCs were isolated by Ficoll-Paque density-gradient centrifugation, with at least 7 million obtained per sample. Trizol reagent was used to extract total RNA from PBMCs, with at least 5.5 micrograms per sample. The percentages of naive CD45RAhigh/CD27high T cells were determined by flow cytometry on a PBMC aliquot from every donor.

In regard to this clonotype: Its cognate antigen has yet to be identified. Base quality data are lacking; no much larger clone is found one base away.

Library prep was done by 5' RACE. Sequenced on an Illumina HiSeq 2500. A second PCR of roughly 7 to 12 cycles was performed with a sample-barcoded 5' primer and a J-beta primer mix. A template-switch 5' adaptor carrying 12 random nucleotides introduced a unique molecular identifier onto each TCR beta cDNA molecule. Each sample yielded at least 2.5 million CDR3-containing paired-end reads. First-strand cDNA synthesis was performed from all RNA using the Mint cDNA synthesis kit, with priming by a TRBC-specific oligonucleotide. Following uracil-DNA glycosylase treatment, a first 18-cycle PCR with universal primers M1SS and BC2_uni_R was performed on all cDNA. As for how the authors treated the data: For normalization, 1 million high-quality reads were randomly selected from each sample, with every read carrying a distinct molecular identifier. Reads sharing molecular identifiers were discarded rather than binned into consensus sequences. MiTCR, run with a Q25 quality threshold and the strictest error-elimination algorithm, handled CDR3 identification, clonotype clustering and error correction. A nonparametric unseen species model with Euler transformation was used to estimate a lower bound on total TCR beta diversity. TCRdb reworked the public reads: Q25 trimming with fastp, MiXCR clone assembly, productive beta chains retained. Rows with one shared CDR3 protein collapse into an entry with the most common genes and DNA. These V and J calls rely on TCRdb rather than the paper's analysis. This sample gives roughly 1,700,000 distinct CDR3 sequences in total; approximately 28% of them show up just once. Of the sample, 7.7% falls within the top ten clones.

Summary of the overall study and its limitations: Estimates of total diversity based on one million sequenced T cells were regarded as lower bounds and as underestimates. Observed TCR beta diversity per million T cells fell roughly linearly with age, and a significant reduction was already apparent by age around 40. Compared with the aged group, more naive CD4+ T cells, fewer expanded clones and increased TCR diversity were shown by the long-lived group, suggesting age selection. Donor CMV infection status was unknown, potentially confounding age-related changes in expanded clonotypes. Conclusive comparison of naive and antigen-experienced compartments was prevented by the profiling of bulk unsorted PBMCs. A strong correlation was found between observed TCR beta diversity and the percentage of naive T cells measured by flow cytometry.

In this chain, TRBV7-9 is recombined with TRBJ2-7; 5 matching bases give a weak D call of TRBD2. The sample taken for sequencing was blood. The receptor was derived from a woman aged 30 to 39 in good health. The DNA reads TGTGCCAGCAGCTTAGAGAGGGCTAGCTCCTACGAGCAGTACTTC. It translates as CASSLERASSYEQYF.